This entry concerns a single T cell receptor (beta chain). Its target antigen remains unknown. The sample comes from a study of T cells expressing NK-cell markers (dated by TCRdb to 2018 to 2020). In terms of the full investigation: In sorted CD3+CD56+NKG2C+, CD3+CD56+NKG2C- and CD3+CD56-NKG2C+ T-cell subsets from several donors, TCR beta-chain repertoires were profiled. Seven of the eight sequenced donors were HCMV-seropositive and one was HCMV-seronegative. The eight sequenced donors were randomly selected healthy volunteers, three men and five women. Libraries were sequenced as 2 x 150 bp reads on Illumina HiSeq 2000/2500, MiSeq or NextSeq.

The CDR3 contains 16 residues, cysteine and phenylalanine counted. The DNA is unrecorded. The CDR1 and CDR2 encoded by the germline V gene are MRHNA and SNTAGT. Broader findings and caveats from the paper: It remained unclear whether the expanded NKG2C-expressing T cell clones were specific for HCMV antigens. In over 5 donors, the dominant CD3+CD56+NKG2C+ clonotypes were among the top 10 CD8+ clonotypes and accounted for about 1.0-7.5% of CD8+ T cells. Those dominant clonotypes were again the most abundant among CD3+CD56-NKG2C+ cells in a handful of donors, at about 28.3-60.1%.

Sequenced using an Illumina HiSeq 2000. 5'RACE template switching, by which a universal primer site and unique molecular identifiers were added, was used to make TCR beta cDNA libraries. Synthesis of cDNA was primed from the TCR beta constant segment and was followed by two consecutive PCR amplification steps. As for the original processing: Reads were demultiplexed and grouped by UMI with MIGEC, and clonotypes were assembled and quantified with MiTCR. To remove erroneous sequences, TCR cDNA sequences were retained only when supported by two or more reads. The tcR package was used for downstream repertoire analysis, and clonotypes were matched across fractions by CDR3 nucleotide sequence plus V segment. VDJmatch was used to annotate antigen specificity against VDJdb, with one amino acid substitution in CDR3 permitted. TCRdb reprocessed the reads into one record per CDR3 protein sequence, lacking DNA. TCRdb assigned the V and J calls; the authors' analysis was not used. This sample's table has entries for about 370,000 distinct CDR3 sequences. The ten largest make up about 10% of the sample.

HCMV serostatus was determined by detecting HCMV-specific IgG in serum with a commercial ELISA kit. Ficoll density gradient centrifugation was used to isolate peripheral blood mononuclear cells from blood. The TCR sequence derives from a woman in her fifties or sixties in good health. Donor details come from another sample of the same person, matched by shared clones. This receptor chain uses TRBV6-4 and TRBJ2-1; without DNA, the TCRdb call of TRBD1 cannot be checked. The sequenced sample consisted of blood T cells: a sorted CD56 or NKG2C T cell subset, CD4+ or CD8+ T cells, or bulk PBMC T cells (not recorded which). The CDR3 region has the sequence CASSQWGQGGYNEQFF.